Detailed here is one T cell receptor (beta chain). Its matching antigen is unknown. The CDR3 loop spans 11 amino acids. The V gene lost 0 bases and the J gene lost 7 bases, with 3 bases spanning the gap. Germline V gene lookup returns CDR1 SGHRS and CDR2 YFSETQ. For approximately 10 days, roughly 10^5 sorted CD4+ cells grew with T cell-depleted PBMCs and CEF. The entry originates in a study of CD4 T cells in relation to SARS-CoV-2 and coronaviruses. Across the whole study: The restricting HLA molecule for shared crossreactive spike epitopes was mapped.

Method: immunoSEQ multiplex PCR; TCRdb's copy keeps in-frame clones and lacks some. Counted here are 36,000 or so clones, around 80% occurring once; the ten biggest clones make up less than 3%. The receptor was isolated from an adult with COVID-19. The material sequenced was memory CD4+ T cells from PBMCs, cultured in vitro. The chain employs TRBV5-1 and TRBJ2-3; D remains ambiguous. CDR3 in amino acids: CASSLENTQYF. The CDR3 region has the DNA TGCGCCAGCAGCTTGGAGAATACGCAGTATTTT.